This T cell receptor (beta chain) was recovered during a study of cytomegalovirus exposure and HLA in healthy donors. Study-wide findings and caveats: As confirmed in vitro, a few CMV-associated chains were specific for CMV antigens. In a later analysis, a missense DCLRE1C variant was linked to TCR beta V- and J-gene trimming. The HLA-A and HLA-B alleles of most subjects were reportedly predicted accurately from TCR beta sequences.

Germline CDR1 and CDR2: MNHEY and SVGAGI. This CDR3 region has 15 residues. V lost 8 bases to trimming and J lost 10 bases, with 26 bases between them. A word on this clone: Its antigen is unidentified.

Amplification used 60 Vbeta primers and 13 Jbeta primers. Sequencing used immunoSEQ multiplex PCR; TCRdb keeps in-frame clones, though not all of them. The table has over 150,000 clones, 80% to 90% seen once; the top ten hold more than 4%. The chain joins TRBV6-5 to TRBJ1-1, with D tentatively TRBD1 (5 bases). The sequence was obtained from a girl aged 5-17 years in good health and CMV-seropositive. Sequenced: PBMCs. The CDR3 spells CASQPPGGGKSAAFF. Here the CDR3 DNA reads TGTGCCAGCCAACCCCCCGGCGGGGGAAAGAGTGCAGCTTTCTTT.